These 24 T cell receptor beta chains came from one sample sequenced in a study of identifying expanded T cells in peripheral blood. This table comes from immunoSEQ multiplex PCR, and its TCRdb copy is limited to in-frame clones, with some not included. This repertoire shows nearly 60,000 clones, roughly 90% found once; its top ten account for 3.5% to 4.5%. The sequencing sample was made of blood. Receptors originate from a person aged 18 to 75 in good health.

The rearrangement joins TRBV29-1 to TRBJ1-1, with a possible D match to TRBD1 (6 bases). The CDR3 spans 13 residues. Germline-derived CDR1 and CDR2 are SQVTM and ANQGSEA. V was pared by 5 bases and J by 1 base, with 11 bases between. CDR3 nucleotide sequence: TGCAGCGTTCCAGGACAGCAGAACACTGAAGCTTTCTTT. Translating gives CSVPGQQNTEAFF.

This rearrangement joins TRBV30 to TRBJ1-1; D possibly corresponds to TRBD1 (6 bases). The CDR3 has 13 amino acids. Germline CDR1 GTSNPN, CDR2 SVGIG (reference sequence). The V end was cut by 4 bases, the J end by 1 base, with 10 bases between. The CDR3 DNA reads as TGTGCCTGGAAGGGCAGGGGGAACACTGAAGCTTTCTTT. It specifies CAWKGRGNTEAFF.

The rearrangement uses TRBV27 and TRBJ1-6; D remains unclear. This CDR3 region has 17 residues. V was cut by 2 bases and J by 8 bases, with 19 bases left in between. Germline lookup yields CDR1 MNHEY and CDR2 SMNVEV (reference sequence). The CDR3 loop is CASSLRAAPGWDSPLHF. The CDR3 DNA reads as TGTGCCAGCAGTTTAAGGGCAGCCCCAGGTTGGGATTCACCCCTCCACTTT.

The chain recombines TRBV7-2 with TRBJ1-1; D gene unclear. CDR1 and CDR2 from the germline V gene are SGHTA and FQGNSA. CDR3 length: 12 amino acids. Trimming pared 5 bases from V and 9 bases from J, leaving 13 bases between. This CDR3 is CASSPPLRQAFF. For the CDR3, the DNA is TGTGCCAGCAGCCCCCCCTTAAGGCAAGCTTTCTTT.

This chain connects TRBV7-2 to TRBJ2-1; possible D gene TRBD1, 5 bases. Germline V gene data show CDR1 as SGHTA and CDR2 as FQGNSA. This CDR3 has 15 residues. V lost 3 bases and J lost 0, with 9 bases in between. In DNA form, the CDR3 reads TGTGCCAGCAGCTTCAGTAGGGGCTCCTACAATGAGCAGTTCTTC. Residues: CASSFSRGSYNEQFF.

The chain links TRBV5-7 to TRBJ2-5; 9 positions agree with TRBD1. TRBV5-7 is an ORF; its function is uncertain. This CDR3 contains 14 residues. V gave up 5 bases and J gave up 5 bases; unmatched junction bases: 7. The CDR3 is CASSWDRECETQYF. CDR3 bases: TGTGCCAGCAGTTGGGACAGGGAGTGCGAGACCCAGTACTTC.

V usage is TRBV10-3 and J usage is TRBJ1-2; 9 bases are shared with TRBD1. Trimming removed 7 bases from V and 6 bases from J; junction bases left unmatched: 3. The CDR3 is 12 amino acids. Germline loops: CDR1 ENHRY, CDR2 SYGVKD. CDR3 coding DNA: TGTGCCATCACAACAGGGGGCGATGGCTACACCTTC. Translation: CAITTGGDGYTF.

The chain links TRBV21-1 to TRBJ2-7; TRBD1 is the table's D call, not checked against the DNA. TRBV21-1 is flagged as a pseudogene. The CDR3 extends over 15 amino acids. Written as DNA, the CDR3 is TGTGCCAGCAGCAAAGGGGGACAGGAAAGTCGCGAGCAGTACTTC. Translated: CASSKGGQESREQYF.

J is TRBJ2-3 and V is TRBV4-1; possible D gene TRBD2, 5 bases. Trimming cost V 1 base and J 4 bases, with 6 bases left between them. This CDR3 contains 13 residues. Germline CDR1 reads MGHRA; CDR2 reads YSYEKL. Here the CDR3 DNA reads TGCGCCAGCAGCCAAGTCGGGGCAGATACGCAGTATTTT. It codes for CASSQVGADTQYF.

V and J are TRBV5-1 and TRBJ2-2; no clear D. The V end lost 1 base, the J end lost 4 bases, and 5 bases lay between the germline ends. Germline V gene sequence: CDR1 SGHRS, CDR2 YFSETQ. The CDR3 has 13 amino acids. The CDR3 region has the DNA TGCGCCAGCAGCTTGAGCCCCACCGGGGAGCTGTTTTTT. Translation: CASSLSPTGELFF.

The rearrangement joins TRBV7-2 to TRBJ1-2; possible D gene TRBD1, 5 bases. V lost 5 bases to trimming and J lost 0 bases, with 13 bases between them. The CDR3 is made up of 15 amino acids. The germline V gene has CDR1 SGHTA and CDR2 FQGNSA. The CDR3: CASSRNRGTNYGYTF. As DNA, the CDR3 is TGTGCCAGCAGCCGTAATAGGGGTACTAACTATGGCTACACCTTC.

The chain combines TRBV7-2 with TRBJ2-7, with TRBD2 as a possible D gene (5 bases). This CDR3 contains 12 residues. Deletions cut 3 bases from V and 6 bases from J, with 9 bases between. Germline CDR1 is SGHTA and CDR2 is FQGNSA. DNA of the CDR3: TGTGCCAGCAGCTTTGCAGGAGGCGAGCAGTACTTC. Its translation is CASSFAGGEQYF.

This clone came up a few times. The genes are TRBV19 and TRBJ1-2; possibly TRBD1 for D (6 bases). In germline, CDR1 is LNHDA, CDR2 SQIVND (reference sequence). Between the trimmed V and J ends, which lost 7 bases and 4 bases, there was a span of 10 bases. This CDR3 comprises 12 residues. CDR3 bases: TGTGCCAGTACGGACAGACGCTATGGCTACACCTTC. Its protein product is CASTDRRYGYTF.

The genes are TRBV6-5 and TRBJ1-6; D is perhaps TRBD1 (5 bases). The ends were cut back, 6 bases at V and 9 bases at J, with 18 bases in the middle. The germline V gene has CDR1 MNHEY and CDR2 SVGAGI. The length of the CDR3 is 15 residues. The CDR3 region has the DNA TGTGCCAGCAGACTGACAGCCGGTGGGGGTTCACCCCTCCACTTT. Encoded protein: CASRLTAGGGSPLHF.

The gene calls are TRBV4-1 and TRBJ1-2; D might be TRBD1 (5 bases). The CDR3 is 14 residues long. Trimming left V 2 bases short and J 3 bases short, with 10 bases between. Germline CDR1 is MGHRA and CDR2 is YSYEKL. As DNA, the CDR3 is TGCGCCAGCAGCCAACAAGTGGGGGACTATGGCTACACCTTC. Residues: CASSQQVGDYGYTF.

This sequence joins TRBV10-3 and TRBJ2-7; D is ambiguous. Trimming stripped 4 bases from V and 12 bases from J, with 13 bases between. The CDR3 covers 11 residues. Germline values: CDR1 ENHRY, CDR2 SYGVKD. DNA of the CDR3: TGTGCCATCAGTGGAAAAGGATTGTGGTACTTC. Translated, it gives CAISGKGLWYF.

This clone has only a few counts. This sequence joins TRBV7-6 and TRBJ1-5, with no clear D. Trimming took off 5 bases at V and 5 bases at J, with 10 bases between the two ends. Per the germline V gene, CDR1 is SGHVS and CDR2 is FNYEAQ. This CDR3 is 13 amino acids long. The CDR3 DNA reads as TGTGCCAGCAGCCTGGCCGAGGATCAGCCCCAGCATTTT. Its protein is CASSLAEDQPQHF.

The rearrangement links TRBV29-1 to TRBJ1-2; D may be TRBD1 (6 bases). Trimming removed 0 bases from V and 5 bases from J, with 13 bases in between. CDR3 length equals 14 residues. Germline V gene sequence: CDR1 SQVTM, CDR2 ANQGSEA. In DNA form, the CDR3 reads TGCAGCGTTGAAGACCAGGGGCGAGGGTATGGCTACACCTTC. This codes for CSVEDQGRGYGYTF. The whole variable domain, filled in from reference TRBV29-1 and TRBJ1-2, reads SAVISQKPSRDICQRGTSLTIQCQVDSQVTMMFWYRQQPGQSLTLIATANQGSEATYESGFVIDKFPISRPNLTFSTLTVSNMSPEDSSIYLCSVEDQGRGYGYTFGSGTRLTVV.

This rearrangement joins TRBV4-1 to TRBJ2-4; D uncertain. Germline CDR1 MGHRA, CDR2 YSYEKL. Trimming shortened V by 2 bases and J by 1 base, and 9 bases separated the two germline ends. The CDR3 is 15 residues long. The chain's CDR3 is CASSQSSRAKNIQYF. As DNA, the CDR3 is TGCGCCAGCAGCCAATCCTCAAGGGCCAAAAACATTCAGTACTTC.

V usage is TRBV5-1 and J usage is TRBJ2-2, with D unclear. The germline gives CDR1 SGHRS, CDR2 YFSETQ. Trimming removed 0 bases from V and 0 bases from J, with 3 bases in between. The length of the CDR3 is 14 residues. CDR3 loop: CASSLVSNTGELFF. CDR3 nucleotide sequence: TGCGCCAGCAGCTTGGTTTCGAACACCGGGGAGCTGTTTTTT.

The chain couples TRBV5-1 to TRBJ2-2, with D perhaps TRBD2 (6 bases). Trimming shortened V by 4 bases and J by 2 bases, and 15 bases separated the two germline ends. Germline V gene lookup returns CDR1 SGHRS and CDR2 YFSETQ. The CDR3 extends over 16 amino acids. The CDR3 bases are TGCGCCAGCAGCCTCCGGGGAGGACCAAACACCGGGGAGCTGTTTTTT. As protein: CASSLRGGPNTGELFF.

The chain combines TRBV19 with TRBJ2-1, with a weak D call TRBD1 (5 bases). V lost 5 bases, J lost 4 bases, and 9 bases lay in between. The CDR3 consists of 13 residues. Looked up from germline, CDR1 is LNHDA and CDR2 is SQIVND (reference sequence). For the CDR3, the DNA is TGTGCCAGTAGTCCACAGGTATACAATGAGCAGTTCTTC. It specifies CASSPQVYNEQFF.

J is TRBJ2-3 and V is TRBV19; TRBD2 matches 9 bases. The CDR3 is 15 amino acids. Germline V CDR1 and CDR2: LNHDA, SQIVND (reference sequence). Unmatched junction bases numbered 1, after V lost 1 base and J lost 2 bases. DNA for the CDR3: TGTGCCAGTAGTATAGGACTAGCGGTCACAGATACGCAGTATTTT. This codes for CASSIGLAVTDTQYF. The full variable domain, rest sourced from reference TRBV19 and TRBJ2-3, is DGGITQSPKYLFRKEGQNVTLSCEQNLNHDAMYWYRQDPGQGLRLIYYSQIVNDFQKGDIAEGYSVSREKKESFPLTVTSAQKNPTAFYLCASSIGLAVTDTQYFGPGTRLTVL.

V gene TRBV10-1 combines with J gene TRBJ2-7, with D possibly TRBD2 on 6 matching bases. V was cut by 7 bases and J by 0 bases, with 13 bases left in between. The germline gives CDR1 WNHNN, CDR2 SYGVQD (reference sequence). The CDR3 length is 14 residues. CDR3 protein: CASNPGLHSYEQYF. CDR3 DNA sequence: TGCGCCAGCAACCCGGGACTTCACTCCTACGAGCAGTACTTC.